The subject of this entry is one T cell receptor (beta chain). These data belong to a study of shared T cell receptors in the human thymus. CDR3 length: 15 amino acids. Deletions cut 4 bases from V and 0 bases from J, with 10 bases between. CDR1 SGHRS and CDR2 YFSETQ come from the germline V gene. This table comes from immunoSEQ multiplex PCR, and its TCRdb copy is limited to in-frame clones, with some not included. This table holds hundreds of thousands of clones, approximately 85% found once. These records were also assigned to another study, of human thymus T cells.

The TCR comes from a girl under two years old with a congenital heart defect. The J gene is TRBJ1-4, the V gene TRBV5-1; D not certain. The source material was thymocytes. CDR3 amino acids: CASSLGRSTNEKLFF. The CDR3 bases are TGCGCCAGCAGCCTAGGGAGGTCAACTAATGAAAAACTGTTTTTT.